This T cell receptor beta chain appears in the sequencing data of a study of T-cell reconstitution after alpha-beta-depleted transplantation in children. Preparation of the TCRbeta library involved a method that used unique molecular identifiers. One entry per CDR3 protein, called by TCRdb with MiXCR from the PCR reads. The profile shows 190,000 or so distinct CDR3 sequences, roughly 15% of them singletons. Details on this clonotype: Just one base apart from a much larger clone, this may be a read error.

The CDR3 is 11 amino acids. Germline CDR1 is LGHDT and CDR2 is YNNKEL (reference sequence). V was shortened by 4 bases and J by 6 bases, with 7 bases between the two germline ends. This sequence was found in a human donor who donated a stem cell graft to a child with acute lymphoblastic leukemia. The sample consisted of PBMCs from the stem cell graft donor, taken from the stem cell graft. The J gene is TRBJ2-7, the V gene TRBV3-1; D uncertain. CDR3 residues: CASSRLLEQYF. CDR3 DNA: TGTGCCAGCAGCCGTCTCCTCGAGCAGTACTTC.